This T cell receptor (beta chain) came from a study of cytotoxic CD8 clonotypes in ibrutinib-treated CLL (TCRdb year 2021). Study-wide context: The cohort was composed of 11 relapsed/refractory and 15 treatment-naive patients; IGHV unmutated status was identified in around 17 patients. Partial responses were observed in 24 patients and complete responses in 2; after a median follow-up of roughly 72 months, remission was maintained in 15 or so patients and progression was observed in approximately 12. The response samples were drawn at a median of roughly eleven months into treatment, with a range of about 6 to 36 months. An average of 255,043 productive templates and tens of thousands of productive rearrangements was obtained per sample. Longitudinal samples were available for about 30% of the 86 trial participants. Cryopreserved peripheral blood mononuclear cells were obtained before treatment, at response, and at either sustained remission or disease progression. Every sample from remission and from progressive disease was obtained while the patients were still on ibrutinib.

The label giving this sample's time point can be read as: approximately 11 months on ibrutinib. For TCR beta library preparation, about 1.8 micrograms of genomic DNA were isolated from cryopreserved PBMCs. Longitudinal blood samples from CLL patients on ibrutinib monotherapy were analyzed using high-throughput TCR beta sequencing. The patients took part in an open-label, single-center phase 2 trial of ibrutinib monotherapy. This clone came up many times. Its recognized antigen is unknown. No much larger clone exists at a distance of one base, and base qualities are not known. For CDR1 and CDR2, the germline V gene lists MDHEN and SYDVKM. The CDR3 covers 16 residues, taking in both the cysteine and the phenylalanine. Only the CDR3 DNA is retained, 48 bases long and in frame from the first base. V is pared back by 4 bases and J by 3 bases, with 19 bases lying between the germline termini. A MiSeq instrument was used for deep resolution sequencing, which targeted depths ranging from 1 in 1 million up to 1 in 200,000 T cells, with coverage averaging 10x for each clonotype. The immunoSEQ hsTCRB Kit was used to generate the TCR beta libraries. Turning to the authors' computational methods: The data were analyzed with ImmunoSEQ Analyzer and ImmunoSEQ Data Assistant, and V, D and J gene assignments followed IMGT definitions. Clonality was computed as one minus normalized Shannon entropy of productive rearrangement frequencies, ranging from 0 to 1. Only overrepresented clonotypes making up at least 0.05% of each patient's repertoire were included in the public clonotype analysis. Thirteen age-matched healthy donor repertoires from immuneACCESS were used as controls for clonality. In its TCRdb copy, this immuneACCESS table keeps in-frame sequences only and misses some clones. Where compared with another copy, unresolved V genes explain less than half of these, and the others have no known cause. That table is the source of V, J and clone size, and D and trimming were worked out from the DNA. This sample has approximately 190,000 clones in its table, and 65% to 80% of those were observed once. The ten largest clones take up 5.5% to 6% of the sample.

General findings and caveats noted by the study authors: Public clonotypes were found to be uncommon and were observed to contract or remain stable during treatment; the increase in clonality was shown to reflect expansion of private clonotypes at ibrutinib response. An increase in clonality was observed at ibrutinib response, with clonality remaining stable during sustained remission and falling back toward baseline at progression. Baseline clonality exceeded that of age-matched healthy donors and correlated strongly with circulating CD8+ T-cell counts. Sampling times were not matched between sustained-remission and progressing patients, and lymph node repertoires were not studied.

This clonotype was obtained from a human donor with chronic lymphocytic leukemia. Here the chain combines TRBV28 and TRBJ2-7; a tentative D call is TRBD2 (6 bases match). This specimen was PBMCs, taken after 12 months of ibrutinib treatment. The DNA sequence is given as TGTGCCAGCAGTTCCATCCTCCGGGACTGGCACTACGAGCAGTACTTC. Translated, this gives CASSSILRDWHYEQYF. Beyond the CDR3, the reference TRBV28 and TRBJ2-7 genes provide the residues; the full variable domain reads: DVKVTQSSRYLVKRTGEKVFLECVQDMDHENMFWYRQDPGLGLRLIYFSYDVKMKEKGDIPEGYSVSREKKERFSLILESASTNQTSMYLCASSSILRDWHYEQYFGPGTRLTVT.